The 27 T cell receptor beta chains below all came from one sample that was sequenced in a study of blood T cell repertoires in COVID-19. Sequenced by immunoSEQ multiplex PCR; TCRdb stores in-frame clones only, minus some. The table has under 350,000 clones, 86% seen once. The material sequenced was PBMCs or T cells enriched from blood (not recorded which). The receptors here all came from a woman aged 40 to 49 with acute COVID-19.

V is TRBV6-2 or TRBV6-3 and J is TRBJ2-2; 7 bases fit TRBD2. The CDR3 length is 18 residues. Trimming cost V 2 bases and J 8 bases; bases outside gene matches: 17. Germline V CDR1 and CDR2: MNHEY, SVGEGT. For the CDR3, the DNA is TGTGCCAGCAGTTACCACCCCTCTGCGGGAGCCACAACTGGGGAGCTGTTTTTT. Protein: CASSYHPSAGATTGELFF.

In DNA, the CDR3 is TGTGCCAGCTCACCACTGGGGGCAGCCGGGGAGCTGTTTTTT. This gives the protein CASSPLGAAGELFF. The chain combines TRBV18 with TRBJ2-2; a weak D match, TRBD1 (6 bases). CDR1 is KGHSH, CDR2 LQKENI, per germline. The CDR3 is 14 amino acids. V dropped 1 base and J dropped 6 bases, with 9 bases sitting between them. Complete variable domain (other parts from reference TRBV18 and TRBJ2-2): NAGVMQNPRHLVRRRGQEARLRCSPMKGHSHVYWYRQLPEEGLKFMVYLQKENIIDESGMPKERFSAEFPKEGPSILRIQQVVRGDSAAYFCASSPLGAAGELFFGEGSRLTVL.

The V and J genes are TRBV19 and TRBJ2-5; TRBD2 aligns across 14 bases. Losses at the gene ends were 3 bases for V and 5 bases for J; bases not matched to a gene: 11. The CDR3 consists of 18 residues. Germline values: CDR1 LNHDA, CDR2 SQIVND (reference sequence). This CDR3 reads CASSIGTSGGRVGETQYF. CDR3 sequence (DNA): TGTGCCAGTAGTATCGGGACTAGCGGGGGTCGTGTCGGGGAGACCCAGTACTTC. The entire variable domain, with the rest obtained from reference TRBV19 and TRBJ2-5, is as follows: DGGITQSPKYLFRKEGQNVTLSCEQNLNHDAMYWYRQDPGQGLRLIYYSQIVNDFQKGDIAEGYSVSREKKESFPLTVTSAQKNPTAFYLCASSIGTSGGRVGETQYFGPGTRLLVL.

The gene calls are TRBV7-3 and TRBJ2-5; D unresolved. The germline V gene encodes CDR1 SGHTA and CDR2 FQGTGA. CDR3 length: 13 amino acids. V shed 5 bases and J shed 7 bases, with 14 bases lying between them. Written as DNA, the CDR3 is TGTGCCAGCAGCCCCTTCGATTCCGGGACCCAGTACTTC. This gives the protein CASSPFDSGTQYF.

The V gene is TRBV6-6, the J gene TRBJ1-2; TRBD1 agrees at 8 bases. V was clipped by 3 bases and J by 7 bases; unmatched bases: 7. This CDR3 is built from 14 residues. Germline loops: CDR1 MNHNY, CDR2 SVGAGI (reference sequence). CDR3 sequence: CASSYQGAAGGYTF. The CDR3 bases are TGTGCCAGCAGTTATCAGGGGGCGGCGGGTGGCTACACCTTC.

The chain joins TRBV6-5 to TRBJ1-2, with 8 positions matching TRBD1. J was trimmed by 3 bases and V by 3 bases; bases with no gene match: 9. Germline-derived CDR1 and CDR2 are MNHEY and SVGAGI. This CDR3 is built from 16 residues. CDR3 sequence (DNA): TGTGCCAGCAGTTATCGCCGGGACAGGCGATACTATGGCTACACCTTC. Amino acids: CASSYRRDRRYYGYTF.

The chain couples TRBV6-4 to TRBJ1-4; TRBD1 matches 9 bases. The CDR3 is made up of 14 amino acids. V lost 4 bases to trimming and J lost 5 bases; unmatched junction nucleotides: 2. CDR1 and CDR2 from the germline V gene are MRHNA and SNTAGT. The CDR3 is CASSAGTGNEKLFF. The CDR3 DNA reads TGTGCCAGCAGTGCCGGGACAGGGAATGAAAAACTGTTTTTT.

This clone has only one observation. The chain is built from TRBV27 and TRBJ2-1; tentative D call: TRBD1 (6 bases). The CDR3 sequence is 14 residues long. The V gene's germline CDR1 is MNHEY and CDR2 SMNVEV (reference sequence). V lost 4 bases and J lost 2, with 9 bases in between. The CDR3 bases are TGTGCCAGCAGTTCGGCAGGGGCCTACAATGAGCAGTTCTTC. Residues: CASSSAGAYNEQFF.

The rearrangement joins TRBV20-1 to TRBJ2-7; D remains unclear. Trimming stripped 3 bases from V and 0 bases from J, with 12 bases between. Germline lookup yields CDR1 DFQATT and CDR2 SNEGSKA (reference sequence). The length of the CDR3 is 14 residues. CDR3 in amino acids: CSASRQVISYEQYF. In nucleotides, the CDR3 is TGCAGTGCTAGTCGCCAGGTGATCTCCTACGAGCAGTACTTC.

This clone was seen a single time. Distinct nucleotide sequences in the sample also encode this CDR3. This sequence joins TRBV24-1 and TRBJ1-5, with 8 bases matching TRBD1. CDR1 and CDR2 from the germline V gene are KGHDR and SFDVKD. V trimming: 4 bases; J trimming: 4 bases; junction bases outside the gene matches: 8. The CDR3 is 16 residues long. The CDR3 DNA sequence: TGTGCCACCAGTGACCCAGGACAGGGAGGGAATCAGCCCCAGCATTTT. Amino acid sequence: CATSDPGQGGNQPQHF.

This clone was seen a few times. The CDR3 DNA is TGTGCCAGTAATTACAGGGGGTCTGAAGCTTTCTTT. Protein sequence: CASNYRGSEAFF. The chain combines TRBV19 with TRBJ1-1, with 8 bases aligning to TRBD1. Germline V gives CDR1 LNHDA, CDR2 SQIVND (reference sequence). Losses at the gene ends were 7 bases for V and 6 bases for J; bases not matched to a gene: 4. The CDR3 length is 12 residues.

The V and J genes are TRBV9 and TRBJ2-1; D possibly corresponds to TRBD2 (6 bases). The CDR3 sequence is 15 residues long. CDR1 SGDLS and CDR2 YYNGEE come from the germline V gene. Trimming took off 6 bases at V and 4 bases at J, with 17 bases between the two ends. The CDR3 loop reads CASTGDSGQYNEQFF. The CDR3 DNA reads TGTGCCAGCACGGGGGATAGTGGTCAGTACAATGAGCAGTTCTTC.

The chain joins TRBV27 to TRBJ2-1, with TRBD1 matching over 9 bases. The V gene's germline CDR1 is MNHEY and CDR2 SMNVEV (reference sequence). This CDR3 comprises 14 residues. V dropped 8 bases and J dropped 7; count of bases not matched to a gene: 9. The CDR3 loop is CASHRDRAWNEQFF. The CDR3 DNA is TGTGCCAGCCACCGGGACAGGGCGTGGAATGAGCAGTTCTTC.

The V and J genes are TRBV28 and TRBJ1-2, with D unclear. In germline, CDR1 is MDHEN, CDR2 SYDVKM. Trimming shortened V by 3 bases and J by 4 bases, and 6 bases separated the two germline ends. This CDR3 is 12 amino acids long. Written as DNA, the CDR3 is TGTGCCAGCAGTTTCGCAGGCTATGGCTACACCTTC. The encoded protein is CASSFAGYGYTF.

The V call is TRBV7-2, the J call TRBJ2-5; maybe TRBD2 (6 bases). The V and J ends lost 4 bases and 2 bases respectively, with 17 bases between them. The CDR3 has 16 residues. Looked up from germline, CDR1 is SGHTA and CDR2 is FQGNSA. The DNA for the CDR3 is TGTGCCAGCAGCTCGATTCGTCCTAGCGAACAAGAGACCCAGTACTTC. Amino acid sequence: CASSSIRPSEQETQYF.

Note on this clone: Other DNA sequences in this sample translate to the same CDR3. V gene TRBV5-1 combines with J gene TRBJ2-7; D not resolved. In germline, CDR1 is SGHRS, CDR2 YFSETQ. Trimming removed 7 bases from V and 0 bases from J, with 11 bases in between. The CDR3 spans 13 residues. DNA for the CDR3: TGCGCCAGCGCTTCAAACAGCTCCTACGAGCAGTACTTC. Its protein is CASASNSSYEQYF. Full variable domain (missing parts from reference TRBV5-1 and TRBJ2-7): KAGVTQTPRYLIKTRGQQVTLSCSPISGHRSVSWYQQTPGQGLQFLFEYFSETQRNKGNFPGRFSGRQFSNSRSEMNVSTLELGDSALYLCASASNSSYEQYFGPGTRLTVT.

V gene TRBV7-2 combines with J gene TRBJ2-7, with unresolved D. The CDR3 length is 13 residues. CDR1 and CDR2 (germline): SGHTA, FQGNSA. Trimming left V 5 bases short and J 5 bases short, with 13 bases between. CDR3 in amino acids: CASSKRQGNEQYF. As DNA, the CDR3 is TGTGCCAGCAGCAAAAGACAAGGAAACGAGCAGTACTTC.

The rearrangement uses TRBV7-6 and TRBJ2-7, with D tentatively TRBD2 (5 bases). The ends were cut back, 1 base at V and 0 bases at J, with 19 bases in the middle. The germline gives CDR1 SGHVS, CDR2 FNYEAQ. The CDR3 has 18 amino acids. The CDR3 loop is CASSLGPRAGLNSYEQYF. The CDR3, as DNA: TGTGCCAGCAGCTTAGGTCCGCGGGCAGGCTTAAACTCCTACGAGCAGTACTTC. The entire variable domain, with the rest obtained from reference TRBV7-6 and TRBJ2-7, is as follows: GAGVSQSPRYKVTKRGQDVALRCDPISGHVSLYWYRQALGQGPEFLTYFNYEAQQDKSGLPNDRFSAERPEGSISTLTIQRTEQRDSAMYRCASSLGPRAGLNSYEQYFGPGTRLTVT.

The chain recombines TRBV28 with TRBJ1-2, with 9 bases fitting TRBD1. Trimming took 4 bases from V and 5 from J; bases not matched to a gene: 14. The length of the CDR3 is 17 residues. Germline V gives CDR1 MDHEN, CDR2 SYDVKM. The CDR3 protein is CASSSGQGTLQGYGYTF. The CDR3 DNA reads TGTGCCAGCAGTTCCGGACAGGGGACACTACAAGGGTATGGCTACACCTTC.

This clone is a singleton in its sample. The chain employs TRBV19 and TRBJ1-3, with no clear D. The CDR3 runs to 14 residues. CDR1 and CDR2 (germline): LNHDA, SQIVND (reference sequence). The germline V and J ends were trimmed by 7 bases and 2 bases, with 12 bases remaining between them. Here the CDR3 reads CASNEGPTGNTIYF. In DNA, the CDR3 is TGTGCCAGTAACGAGGGTCCAACTGGAAACACCATATATTTT.

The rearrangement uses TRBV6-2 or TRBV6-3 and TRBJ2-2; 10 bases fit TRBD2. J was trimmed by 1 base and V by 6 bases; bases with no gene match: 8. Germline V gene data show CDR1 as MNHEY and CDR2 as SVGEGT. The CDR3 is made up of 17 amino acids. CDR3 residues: CASSSSGLAVNTGELFF. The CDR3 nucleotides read TGTGCCAGCAGCTCCTCAGGACTAGCGGTGAACACCGGGGAGCTGTTTTTT.

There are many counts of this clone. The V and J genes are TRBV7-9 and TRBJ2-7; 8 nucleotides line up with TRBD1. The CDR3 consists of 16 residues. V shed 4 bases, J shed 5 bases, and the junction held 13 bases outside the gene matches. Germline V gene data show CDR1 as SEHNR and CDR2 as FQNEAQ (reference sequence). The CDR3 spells CASSSQRTDRADEQYF. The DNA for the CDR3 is TGTGCCAGCAGCTCGCAACGCACGGACAGGGCTGACGAGCAGTACTTC.

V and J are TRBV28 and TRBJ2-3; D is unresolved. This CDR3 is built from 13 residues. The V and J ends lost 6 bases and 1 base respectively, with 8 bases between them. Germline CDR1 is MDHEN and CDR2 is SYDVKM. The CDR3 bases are TGTGCCAGCAGCTCGGAGCGCACAGATACGCAGTATTTT. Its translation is CASSSERTDTQYF. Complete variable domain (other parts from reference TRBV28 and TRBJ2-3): DVKVTQSSRYLVKRTGEKVFLECVQDMDHENMFWYRQDPGLGLRLIYFSYDVKMKEKGDIPEGYSVSREKKERFSLILESASTNQTSMYLCASSSERTDTQYFGPGTRLTVL.

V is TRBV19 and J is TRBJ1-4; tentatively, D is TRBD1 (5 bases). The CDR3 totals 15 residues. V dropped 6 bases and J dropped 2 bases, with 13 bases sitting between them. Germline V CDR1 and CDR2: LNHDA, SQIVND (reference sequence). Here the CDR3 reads CASSPGVNTNEKLFF. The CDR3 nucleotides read TGTGCCAGTAGCCCGGGGGTAAATACTAATGAAAAACTGTTTTTT.

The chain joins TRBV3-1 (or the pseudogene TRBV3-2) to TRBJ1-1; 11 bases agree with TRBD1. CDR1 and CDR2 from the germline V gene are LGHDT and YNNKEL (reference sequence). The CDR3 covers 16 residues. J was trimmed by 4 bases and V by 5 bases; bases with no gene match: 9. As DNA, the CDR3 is TGTGCCAGCAGCAAAGGACAGGGGGCGCCGGGCACTGAAGCTTTCTTT. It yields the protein CASSKGQGAPGTEAFF.

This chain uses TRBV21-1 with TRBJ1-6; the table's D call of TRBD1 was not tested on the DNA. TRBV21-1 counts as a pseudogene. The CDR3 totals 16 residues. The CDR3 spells CASSRDREERGSPLHF. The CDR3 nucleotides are TGTGCCAGCAGCAGGGACAGGGAGGAGAGGGGTTCACCCCTCCACTTT.

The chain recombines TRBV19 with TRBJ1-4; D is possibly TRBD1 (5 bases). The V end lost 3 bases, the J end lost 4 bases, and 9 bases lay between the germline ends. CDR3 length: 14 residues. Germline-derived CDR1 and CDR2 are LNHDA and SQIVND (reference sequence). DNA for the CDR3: TGTGCCAGTAGTATTCAGGGCTATAATGAAAAACTGTTTTTT. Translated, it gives CASSIQGYNEKLFF.